Shown below are 20 T cell receptor beta chains from a single sample sequenced in a study of blood T cells in healthy people across ages. It was with a sample-barcoded 5' primer and a J-beta primer mix that a second PCR of about 6 to 12 cycles was run. TCRdb used MiXCR to reprocess the 5' RACE reads, holding one entry per CDR3 protein. The sample contains 600,000 to 800,000 distinct CDR3 sequences, around 50% of which appear only once. Sequencing was performed on blood. Source of these receptors: a woman of 80 years or more in good health.

This clonotype was counted between two and nine times. The rearrangement uses TRBV5-4 and TRBJ2-7; 15 positions match TRBD2. Germline lookup yields CDR1 SGHNT and CDR2 YYREEE (reference sequence). The V and J ends lost 0 bases and 5 bases, in that order; junction bases with no gene match: 21. The CDR3 extends over 22 amino acids. The chain's CDR3 is CASSLAPRTSGRAQIQGHEQYF. CDR3 nucleotides: TGTGCCAGCAGCTTGGCCCCACGGACTAGCGGGAGGGCCCAAATACAGGGACACGAGCAGTACTTC.

This sequence joins TRBV2 and TRBJ1-1, with D perhaps TRBD1 (6 bases). In germline, CDR1 is SNHLY, CDR2 FYNNEI. V lost 6 bases to trimming and J lost 0 bases, with 14 bases between them. The CDR3 extends over 15 amino acids. CDR3 in amino acids: CASRDRPFVNTEAFF. The DNA for the CDR3 is TGTGCCAGCAGGGACAGACCCTTTGTGAACACTGAAGCTTTCTTT.

This clonotype turned up a few times. This chain links TRBV7-9 with TRBJ2-1, with TRBD2 matching 8 bases. The V gene end was trimmed by 4 bases and the J gene end by 4 bases; junction bases not matched to a gene: 6. The CDR3 loop spans 15 amino acids. CDR1 and CDR2 from the germline V gene are SEHNR and FQNEAQ (reference sequence). CDR3 residues: CASSSSGSWYNEQFF. The DNA of the CDR3 is TGTGCCAGCAGCTCCAGCGGGAGTTGGTACAATGAGCAGTTCTTC.

This clonotype was seen a single time. This chain joins TRBV28 and TRBJ1-2, with D hard to call. The CDR3 loop spans 12 amino acids. The germline CDR1 and CDR2 sequences are MDHEN and SYDVKM. The V end lost 6 bases, the J end lost 4 bases, and 9 bases lay between the germline ends. The CDR3 nucleotides read TGTGCCAGCAGCCGGAGGAGCTATGGCTACACCTTC. Amino acids: CASSRRSYGYTF.

V is TRBV11-2 and J is TRBJ2-1; D is possibly TRBD2 (5 bases). CDR1 and CDR2 (germline): SGHAT, FQNNGV. The CDR3 is 18 residues long. V lost 6 bases and J lost 3, with 24 bases in between. CDR3 protein: CASSRARNAGLGYNEQFF. CDR3 in DNA: TGTGCCAGCAGTCGCGCCAGGAATGCGGGCCTCGGCTACAATGAGCAGTTCTTC.

The rearrangement joins TRBV30 to TRBJ2-5; D is undetermined. The V gene's germline CDR1 is GTSNPN and CDR2 SVGIG (reference sequence). Trimming shortened V by 5 bases and J by 2 bases, and 6 bases separated the two germline ends. This CDR3 is 11 amino acids long. The DNA of the CDR3 is TGTGCCTGGGCAGATCAAGAGACCCAGTACTTC. Translating gives CAWADQETQYF.

With respect to this clonotype: This clone may be a read error of a much larger clone one base away. V and J are TRBV27 and TRBJ2-5, with TRBD2 identical over 13 bases. The trim removed 3 bases at V and 11 bases at J, leaving 9 bases unmatched. This CDR3 has 15 residues. Germline V gene lookup returns CDR1 MNHEY and CDR2 SMNVEV (reference sequence). The CDR3, as DNA: TGTGCCAGCAGTTTCACTAGCGGGAGGGTAAATGAGCAGTACTTC. This sequence encodes CASSFTSGRVNEQYF.

The chain couples TRBV6-5 to TRBJ2-1, with TRBD2 matching 8 bases. Germline lookup yields CDR1 MNHEY and CDR2 SVGAGI. This CDR3 is 15 amino acids long. The V segment lost 2 bases and the J segment 6 bases; nucleotides outside the gene matches: 6. The CDR3: CASSYAGGQFNEQFF. CDR3 nucleotides: TGTGCCAGCAGTTACGCGGGGGGCCAATTCAATGAGCAGTTCTTC.

The CDR3 is CASSLSGFNEKLFF. The CDR3 region has the DNA TGTGCCAGCAGTCTCTCAGGGTTTAATGAAAAACTGTTTTTT. The chain couples TRBV25-1 to TRBJ1-4; D is possibly TRBD1 (5 bases). Trimming pared 5 bases from V and 4 bases from J, leaving 11 bases between. The CDR3 loop spans 14 amino acids. Germline-derived CDR1 and CDR2 are MGHDK and SYGVNS.

The gene calls are TRBV12-3 or TRBV12-4 and TRBJ1-4; 8 bases agree with TRBD1. V shed 8 bases, J shed 5 bases, and the junction held 7 bases outside the gene matches. This CDR3 is built from 14 residues. DNA for the CDR3: TGTGCCAGCCGAATCAGGGGGCCGAATGAAAAACTGTTTTTT. It is translated as CASRIRGPNEKLFF.

V and J are TRBV4-3 and TRBJ2-1; D might be TRBD1 or TRBD2, each matching 6 bases. Trimming took 1 base from V and 4 from J, leaving 11 bases between them. In germline, CDR1 is LGHNA, CDR2 YSLEER. This CDR3 has 15 amino acids. Here the CDR3 DNA reads TGCGCCAGCAGCCAAGTTGAGGGGGGATACAATGAGCAGTTCTTC. It yields the protein CASSQVEGGYNEQFF.

The DNA of the CDR3 is TGCGCCAGCAGCCAGCCGGGACAGGGGGTCTATGAGCAGTTCTTC. Its protein product is CASSQPGQGVYEQFF. The rearrangement uses TRBV4-3 and TRBJ2-1; 11 bases are a match to TRBD1. There are 15 residues in the CDR3. CDR1 is LGHNA, CDR2 YSLEER, per germline. J gave up 8 bases and V 3 bases, and 6 bases lay outside the gene matches.

This clonotype was detected only once. The chain is built from TRBV7-9 and TRBJ2-4, with 7 bases that match TRBD1. The DNA end favors TRBJ2-7, so the J call may be wrong. The CDR3 spans 15 residues. The germline gives CDR1 SEHNR, CDR2 FQNEAQ (reference sequence). DNA of the CDR3: TGTGCCAGCAGTATGTCGGGACAGAAGTACTACGAGCAGTACTTC. This gives the protein CASSMSGQKYYEQYF.

About this clonotype: Being one base from a much bigger clone, this may be a read error. J is TRBJ2-4 and V is TRBV3-1; 9 bases align to TRBD2. TRBJ2-7 explains the end of the DNA better; the J call may be wrong. The CDR3 covers 18 residues. Germline V gives CDR1 LGHDT, CDR2 YNNKEL (reference sequence). The CDR3 loop reads CASSQEWTSAKTRNEQYF. The DNA for the CDR3 is TGTGCCAGCAGCCAAGAGTGGACTAGCGCAAAGACAAGAAACGAGCAGTACTTC.

This clonotype was found many times. This sequence joins TRBV6-1 and TRBJ1-5, with no clear D. Trimming stripped 4 bases from V and 5 bases from J, with 9 bases between. The CDR3 sequence is 13 residues long. Germline V gene sequence: CDR1 MNHNS, CDR2 SASEGT. The CDR3 region has the DNA TGTGCCAGCAGTGTCTGGTCTGATCAGCCCCAGCATTTT. It is translated as CASSVWSDQPQHF.

This clonotype was seen repeatedly, ten times or more. The chain recombines TRBV28 with TRBJ2-5; TRBD1 agrees at 8 bases. V shed 5 bases, J shed 3 bases, and the junction held 2 bases outside the gene matches. This CDR3 comprises 13 residues. CDR1 is MDHEN, CDR2 SYDVKM, per germline. The CDR3, as DNA: TGTGCCAGCAGTCAGGGGGCCGAAGAGACCCAGTACTTC. It yields the protein CASSQGAEETQYF.

This chain links TRBV14 with TRBJ2-5; D might be TRBD2 (7 bases). V lost 4 bases and J lost 4, with 13 bases in between. This CDR3 contains 14 residues. Germline-derived CDR1 and CDR2 are SGHDN and FVKESK. Here the CDR3 reads CASSRGGAPETQYF. DNA of the CDR3: TGTGCCAGCAGCCGTGGGGGGGCTCCAGAGACCCAGTACTTC.

Details on this clonotype: This may be a read error: a much more frequent sequence differs by one nucleotide. V and J are TRBV5-6 and TRBJ2-7; 8 bases align to TRBD1. V shed 6 bases and J 3 bases; nucleotides not matched to a gene: 17. The CDR3 has 17 amino acids. The germline gives CDR1 SGHDT, CDR2 YYEEEE. In nucleotides, the CDR3 is TGTGCCAGCAACCTGTGGAGGGGACAGGTTATGAACTACGAGCAGTACTTC. Protein: CASNLWRGQVMNYEQYF.

The CDR3 region is CASSWRLVANIQYF. The CDR3 nucleotides read TGTGCCAGCAGCTGGAGACTAGTTGCAAACATTCAGTACTTC. V is TRBV11-3 and J is TRBJ2-4; a weak D match, TRBD2 (6 bases). Germline V lookup: CDR1 SGHNT, CDR2 YENEEA. This CDR3 contains 14 residues. Trimming took 4 bases from V and 6 from J, leaving 13 bases between them.

Comment on this clonotype: This may arise from a read error, as a much more abundant clone is one base away. The V and J genes are TRBV3-1 and TRBJ2-3, with TRBD2 matching 8 bases. CDR1 LGHDT and CDR2 YNNKEL come from the germline V gene (reference sequence). The CDR3 extends over 16 amino acids. V lost 7 bases and J lost 2; bases outside the gene matches: 11. CDR3 nucleotides: TGTGCCAGCAACCGTTTCAGCGGGAGTCCCACAGATACGCAGTATTTT. Amino acid sequence: CASNRFSGSPTDTQYF.